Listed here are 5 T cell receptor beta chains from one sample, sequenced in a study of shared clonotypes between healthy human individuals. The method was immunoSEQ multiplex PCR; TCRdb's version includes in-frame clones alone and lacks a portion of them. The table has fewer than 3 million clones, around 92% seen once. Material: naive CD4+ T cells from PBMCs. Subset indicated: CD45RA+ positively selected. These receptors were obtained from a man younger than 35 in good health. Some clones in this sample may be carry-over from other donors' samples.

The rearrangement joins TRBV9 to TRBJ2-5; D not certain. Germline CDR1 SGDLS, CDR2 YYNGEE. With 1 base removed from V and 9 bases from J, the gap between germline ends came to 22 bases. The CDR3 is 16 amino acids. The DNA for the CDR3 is TGTGCCAGCAGCGTAACTTCATCCGAGCGTGTGGATTCCCAGTACTTC. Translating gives CASSVTSSERVDSQYF.

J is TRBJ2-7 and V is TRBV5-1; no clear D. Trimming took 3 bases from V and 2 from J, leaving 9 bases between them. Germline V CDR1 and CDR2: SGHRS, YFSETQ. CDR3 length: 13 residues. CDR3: CASSSAETYEQYF. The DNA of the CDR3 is TGCGCCAGCAGCTCGGCGGAAACCTACGAGCAGTACTTC.

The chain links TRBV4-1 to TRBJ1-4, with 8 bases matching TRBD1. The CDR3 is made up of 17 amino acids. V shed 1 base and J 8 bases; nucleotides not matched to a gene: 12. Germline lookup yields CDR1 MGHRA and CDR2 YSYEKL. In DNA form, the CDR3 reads TGCGCCAGCAGCCAAGGGACAGGGAAGGGGCGAGGGGAAAAACTGTTTTTT. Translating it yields CASSQGTGKGRGEKLFF.

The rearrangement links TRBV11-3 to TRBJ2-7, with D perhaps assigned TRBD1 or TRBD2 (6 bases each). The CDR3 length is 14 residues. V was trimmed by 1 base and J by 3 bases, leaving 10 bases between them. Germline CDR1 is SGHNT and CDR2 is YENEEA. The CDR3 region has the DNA TGTGCCAGCAGCTTAGGGGGGGACAACTACGAGCAGTACTTC. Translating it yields CASSLGGDNYEQYF.

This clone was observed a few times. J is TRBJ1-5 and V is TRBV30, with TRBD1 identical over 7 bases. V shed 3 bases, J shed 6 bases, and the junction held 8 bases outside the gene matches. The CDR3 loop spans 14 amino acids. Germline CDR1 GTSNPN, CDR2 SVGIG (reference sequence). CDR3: CAWSLQGHAQPQHF. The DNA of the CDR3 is TGTGCCTGGAGCCTACAGGGGCACGCTCAGCCCCAGCATTTT.